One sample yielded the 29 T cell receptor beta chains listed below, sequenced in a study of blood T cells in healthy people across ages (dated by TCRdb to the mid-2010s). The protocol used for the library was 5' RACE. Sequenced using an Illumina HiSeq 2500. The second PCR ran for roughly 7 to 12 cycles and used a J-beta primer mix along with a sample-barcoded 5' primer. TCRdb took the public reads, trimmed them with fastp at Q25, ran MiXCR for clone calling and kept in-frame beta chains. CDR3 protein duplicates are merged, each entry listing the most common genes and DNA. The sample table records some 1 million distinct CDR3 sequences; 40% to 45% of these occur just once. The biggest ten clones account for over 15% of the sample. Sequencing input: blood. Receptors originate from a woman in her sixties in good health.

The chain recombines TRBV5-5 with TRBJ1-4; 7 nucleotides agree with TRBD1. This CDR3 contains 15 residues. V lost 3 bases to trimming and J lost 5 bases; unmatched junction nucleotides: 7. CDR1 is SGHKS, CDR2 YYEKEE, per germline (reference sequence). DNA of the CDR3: TGTGCCAGCAGCTCAGACGGGACAGAAAATGAAAAACTGTTTTTT. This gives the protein CASSSDGTENEKLFF.

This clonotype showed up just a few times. CDR3 in amino acids: CASSQEASGSYNEQFF. The CDR3 nucleotides are TGCGCCAGCAGCCAAGAGGCTAGCGGCTCCTACAATGAGCAGTTCTTC. This rearrangement joins TRBV4-1 to TRBJ2-1, with 7 bases aligning to TRBD2. This CDR3 region has 16 residues. Looked up from germline, CDR1 is MGHRA and CDR2 is YSYEKL. V lost 0 bases, J lost 0 bases, and 2 bases stayed unmatched.

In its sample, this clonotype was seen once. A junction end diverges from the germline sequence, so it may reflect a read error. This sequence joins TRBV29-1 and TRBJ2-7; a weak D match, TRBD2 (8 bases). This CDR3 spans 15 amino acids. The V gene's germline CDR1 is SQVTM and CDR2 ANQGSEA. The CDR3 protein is CSVDKRGTETYGQYF. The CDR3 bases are TGCAGCGTAGATAAGCGGGGGACAGAGACCTACGGGCAGTACTTC.

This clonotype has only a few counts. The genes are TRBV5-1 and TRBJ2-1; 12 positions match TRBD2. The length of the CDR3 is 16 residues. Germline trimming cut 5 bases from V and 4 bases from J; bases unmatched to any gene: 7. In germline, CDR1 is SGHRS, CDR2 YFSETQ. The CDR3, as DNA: TGCGCCAGCAGACGGGGACTAGCGGGCCTATACAATGAGCAGTTCTTC. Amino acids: CASRRGLAGLYNEQFF.

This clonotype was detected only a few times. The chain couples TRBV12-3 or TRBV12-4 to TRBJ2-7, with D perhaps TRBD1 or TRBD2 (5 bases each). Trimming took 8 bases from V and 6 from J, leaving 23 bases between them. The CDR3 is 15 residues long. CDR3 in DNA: TGTGCCAGCGTTGCGAGGGGCCCCTTTGTATCCGAGCAGTACTTC. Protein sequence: CASVARGPFVSEQYF.

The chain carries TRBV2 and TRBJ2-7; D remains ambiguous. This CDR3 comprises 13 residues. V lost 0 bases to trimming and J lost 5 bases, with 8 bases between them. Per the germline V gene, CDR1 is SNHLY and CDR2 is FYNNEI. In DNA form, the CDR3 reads TGTGCCAGCAGTGAAGCGACGAGCCACGAGCAGTACTTC. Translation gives CASSEATSHEQYF.

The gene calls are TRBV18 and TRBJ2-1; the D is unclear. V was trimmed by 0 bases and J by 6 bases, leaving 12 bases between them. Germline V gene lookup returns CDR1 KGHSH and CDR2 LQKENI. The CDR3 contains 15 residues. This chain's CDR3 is CASSPPLVQGNEQFF. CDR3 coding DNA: TGTGCCAGCTCACCACCCCTAGTACAAGGCAATGAGCAGTTCTTC.

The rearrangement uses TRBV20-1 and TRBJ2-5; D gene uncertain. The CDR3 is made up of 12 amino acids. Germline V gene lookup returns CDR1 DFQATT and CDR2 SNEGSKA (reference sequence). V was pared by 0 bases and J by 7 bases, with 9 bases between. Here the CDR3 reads CSARDSRWTQYF. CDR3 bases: TGCAGTGCTAGAGATTCCCGGTGGACCCAGTACTTC.

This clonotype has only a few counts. The CDR3 loop is CSARDRPIAGVGYNEQFF. The DNA for the CDR3 is TGCAGTGCTAGAGATCGGCCAATAGCGGGTGTCGGGTACAATGAGCAGTTCTTC. This rearrangement joins TRBV20-1 to TRBJ2-1; 7 bases line up with TRBD2. The CDR3 runs 18 residues. Per germline, CDR1 DFQATT and CDR2 SNEGSKA (reference sequence). The junction had 15 bases not matched to a gene; V was cut back by 0 bases and J by 4 bases.

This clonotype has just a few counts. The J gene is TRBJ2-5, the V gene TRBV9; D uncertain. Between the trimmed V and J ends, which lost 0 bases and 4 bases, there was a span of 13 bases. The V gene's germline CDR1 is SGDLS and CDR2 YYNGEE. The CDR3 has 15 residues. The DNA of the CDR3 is TGTGCCAGCAGCGTAGATCACAGTCACTTAGAGACCCAGTACTTC. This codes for CASSVDHSHLETQYF.

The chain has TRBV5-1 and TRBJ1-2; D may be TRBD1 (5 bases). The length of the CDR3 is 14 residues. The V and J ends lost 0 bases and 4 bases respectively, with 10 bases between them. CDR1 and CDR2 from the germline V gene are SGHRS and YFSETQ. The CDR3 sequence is CASSLDGGLYGYTF. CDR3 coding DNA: TGCGCCAGCAGCTTGGATGGGGGACTCTATGGCTACACCTTC.

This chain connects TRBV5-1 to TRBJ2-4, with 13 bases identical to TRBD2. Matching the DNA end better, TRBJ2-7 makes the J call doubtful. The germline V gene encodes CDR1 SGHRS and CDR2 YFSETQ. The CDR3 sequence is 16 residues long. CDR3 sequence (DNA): TGCGCCAGCAGCTCCCTAGGACTAGCGGGAGTCAGCGAGCAGTACTTC. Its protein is CASSSLGLAGVSEQYF.

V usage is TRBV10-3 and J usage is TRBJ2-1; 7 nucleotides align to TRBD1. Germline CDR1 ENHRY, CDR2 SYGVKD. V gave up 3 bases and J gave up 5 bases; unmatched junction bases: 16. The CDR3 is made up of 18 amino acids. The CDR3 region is CAISDILTGATLNNEQFF. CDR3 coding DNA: TGTGCCATCAGTGATATTCTAACAGGGGCTACATTGAACAATGAGCAGTTCTTC.

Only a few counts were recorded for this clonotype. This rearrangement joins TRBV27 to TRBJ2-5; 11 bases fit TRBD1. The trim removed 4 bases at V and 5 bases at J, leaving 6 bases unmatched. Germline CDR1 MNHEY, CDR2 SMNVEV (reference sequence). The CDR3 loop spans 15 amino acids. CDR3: CASSSRDRGAETQYF. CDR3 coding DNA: TGTGCCAGCAGTTCCCGGGACAGGGGGGCGGAGACCCAGTACTTC.

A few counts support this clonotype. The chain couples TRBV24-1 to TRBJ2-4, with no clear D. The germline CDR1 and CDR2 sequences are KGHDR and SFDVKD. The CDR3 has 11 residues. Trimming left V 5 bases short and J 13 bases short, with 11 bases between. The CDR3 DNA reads TGTGCCACCAGTGGGGATTATGAGCAGTACTTC. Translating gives CATSGDYEQYF.

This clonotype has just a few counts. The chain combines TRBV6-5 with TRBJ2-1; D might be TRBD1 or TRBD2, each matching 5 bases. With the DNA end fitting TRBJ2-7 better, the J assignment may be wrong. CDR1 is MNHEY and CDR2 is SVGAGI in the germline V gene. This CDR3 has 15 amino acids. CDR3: CASTPRQSDYNEQYF. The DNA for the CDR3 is TGTGCCAGCACCCCACGACAGTCCGACTACAATGAGCAGTACTTC.

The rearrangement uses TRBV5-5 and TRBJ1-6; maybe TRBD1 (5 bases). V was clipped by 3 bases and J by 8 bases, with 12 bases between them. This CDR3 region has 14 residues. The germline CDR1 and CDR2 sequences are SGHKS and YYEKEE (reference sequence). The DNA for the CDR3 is TGTGCCAGCAGCTCCGGGACCCCGTATTCACCCCTCCACTTT. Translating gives CASSSGTPYSPLHF.

This chain's CDR3 is CASSLFGGPEEKLFF. DNA of the CDR3: TGTGCCAGCAGCCTCTTCGGCGGCCCCGAGGAGAAACTGTTTTTT. The chain links TRBV7-2 to TRBJ1-4, with D uncertain. From germline, CDR1 is SGHTA and CDR2 FQGNSA. V lost 5 bases and J 11 bases, leaving 21 bases between the germline ends. CDR3 length equals 15 residues.

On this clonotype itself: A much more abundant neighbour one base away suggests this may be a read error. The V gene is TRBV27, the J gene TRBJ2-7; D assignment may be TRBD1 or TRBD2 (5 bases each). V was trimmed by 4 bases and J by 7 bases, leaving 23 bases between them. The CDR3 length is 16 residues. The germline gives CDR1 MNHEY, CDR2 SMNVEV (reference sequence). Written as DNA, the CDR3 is TGTGCCAGCAGTTCCCCGGGACGCAGCCTGGGGAATGAGCAGTACTTC. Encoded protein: CASSSPGRSLGNEQYF.

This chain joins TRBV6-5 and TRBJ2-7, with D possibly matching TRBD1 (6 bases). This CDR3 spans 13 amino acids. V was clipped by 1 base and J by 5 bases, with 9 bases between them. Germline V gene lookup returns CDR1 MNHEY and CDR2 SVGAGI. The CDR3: CASSYYGGHEQYF. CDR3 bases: TGTGCCAGCAGTTACTATGGGGGCCACGAGCAGTACTTC.

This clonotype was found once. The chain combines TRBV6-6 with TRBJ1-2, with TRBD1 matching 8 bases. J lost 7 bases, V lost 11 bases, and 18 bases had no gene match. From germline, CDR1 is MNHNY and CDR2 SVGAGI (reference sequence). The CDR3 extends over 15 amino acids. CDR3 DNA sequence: TGTGCCTTCTCTCCGCCCGGGACAGGAATAATTGGCTACACCTTC. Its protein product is CAFSPPGTGIIGYTF.

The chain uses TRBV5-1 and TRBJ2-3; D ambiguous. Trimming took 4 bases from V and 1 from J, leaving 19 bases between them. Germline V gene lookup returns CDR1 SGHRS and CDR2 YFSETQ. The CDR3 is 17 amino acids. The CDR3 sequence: CASSLGKATRRTDTQYF. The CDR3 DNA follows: TGCGCCAGCAGCCTGGGTAAGGCAACGCGGCGCACAGATACGCAGTATTTT. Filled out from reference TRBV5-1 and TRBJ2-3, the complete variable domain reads KAGVTQTPRYLIKTRGQQVTLSCSPISGHRSVSWYQQTPGQGLQFLFEYFSETQRNKGNFPGRFSGRQFSNSRSEMNVSTLELGDSALYLCASSLGKATRRTDTQYFGPGTRLTVL.

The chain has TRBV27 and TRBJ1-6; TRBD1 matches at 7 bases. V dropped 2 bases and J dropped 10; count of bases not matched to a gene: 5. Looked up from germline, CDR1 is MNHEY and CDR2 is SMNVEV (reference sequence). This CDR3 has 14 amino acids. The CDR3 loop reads CASSLNRGASPLHF. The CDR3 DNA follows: TGTGCCAGCAGTTTAAACAGGGGAGCGTCACCCCTCCACTTT.

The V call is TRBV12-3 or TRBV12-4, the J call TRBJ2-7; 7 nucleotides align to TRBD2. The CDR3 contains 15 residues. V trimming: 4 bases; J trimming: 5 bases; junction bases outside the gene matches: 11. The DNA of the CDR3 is TGTGCCAGCAGTTGGGGGGGTCAGGGAAGGAACGAGCAGTACTTC. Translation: CASSWGGQGRNEQYF.

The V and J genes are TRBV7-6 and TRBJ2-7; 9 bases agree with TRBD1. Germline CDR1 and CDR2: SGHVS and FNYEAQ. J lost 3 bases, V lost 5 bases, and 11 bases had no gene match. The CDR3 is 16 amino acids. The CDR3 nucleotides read TGTGCCAGCAGCGAGACCGGGACAGGGAACGACTACGAGCAGTACTTC. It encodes CASSETGTGNDYEQYF.

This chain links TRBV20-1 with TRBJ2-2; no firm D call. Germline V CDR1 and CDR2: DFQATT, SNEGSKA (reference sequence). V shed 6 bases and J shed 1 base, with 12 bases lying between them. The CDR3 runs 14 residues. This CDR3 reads CSATDEQNTGELFF. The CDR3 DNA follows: TGCAGTGCCACTGACGAACAGAACACCGGGGAGCTGTTTTTT.

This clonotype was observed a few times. The CDR3 loop is CATSSGDRGVNEQYF. Written as DNA, the CDR3 is TGTGCCACCAGCAGTGGGGACAGGGGGGTAAACGAGCAGTACTTC. The chain has TRBV15 and TRBJ2-7, with 11 nucleotides matching TRBD1. After removal of 3 bases from V and 5 bases from J, the junction contained 6 bases not matched to a gene. Germline CDR1 reads LNHNV; CDR2 reads YYDKDF (reference sequence). This CDR3 spans 15 amino acids. Full variable domain (outside the CDR3, taken from reference TRBV15 and TRBJ2-7): DAMVIQNPRYQVTQFGKPVTLSCSQTLNHNVMYWYQQKSSQAPKLLFHYYDKDFNNEADTPDNFQSRRPNTSFCFLDIRSPGLGDTAMYLCATSSGDRGVNEQYFGPGTRLTVT.

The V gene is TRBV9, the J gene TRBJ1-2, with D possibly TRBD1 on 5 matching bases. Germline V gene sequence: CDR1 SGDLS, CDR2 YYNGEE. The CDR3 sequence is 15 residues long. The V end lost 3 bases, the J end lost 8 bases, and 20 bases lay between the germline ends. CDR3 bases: TGTGCCAGCAGCGAGACACCGGCAGGGCAAGGAGGCTACACCTTC. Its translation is CASSETPAGQGGYTF.

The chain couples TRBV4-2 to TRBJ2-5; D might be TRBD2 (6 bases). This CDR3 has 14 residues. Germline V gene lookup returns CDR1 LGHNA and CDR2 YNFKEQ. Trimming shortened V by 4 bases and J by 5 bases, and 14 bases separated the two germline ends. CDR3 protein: CASSPVAEGETQYF. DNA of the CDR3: TGTGCCAGCAGCCCGGTAGCGGAGGGGGAGACCCAGTACTTC.